The present T cell receptor (beta chain) was sequenced within a study of cytomegalovirus exposure and HLA in healthy donors. Study information: Approximately 180 million T cells yielded 100 million or so unique TCR beta sequences, as an earlier analysis found. Samples from HLA-typed donors yielded about 85 million unique TCRs in an early data release. The study's findings and limits: High specificity and sensitivity for cytomegalovirus status were reported for the classifier. The authors judged a highly shared variant cluster likely a sequencing artifact.

The PCR had 60 Vbeta and 13 Jbeta primers. Some clones are missing from TCRdb's copy, which holds only in-frame ones; the method was immunoSEQ multiplex PCR. The sample yields some 200,000 clones, 55% to 75% seen once. The CDR3 spans 15 residues. The germline V gene encodes CDR1 MNHEY and CDR2 SMNVEV (reference sequence). V lost 5 bases to trimming and J lost 10 bases; unmatched junction nucleotides: 14. For this clone: Its specificity is unknown.

Material for sequencing was PBMCs. This clonotype originated in a man aged 40-49 years in good health and CMV-seropositive. The chain carries TRBV27 and TRBJ1-5, with 7 nucleotides matching TRBD1. CDR3 nucleotides: TGTGCCAGCAGTCGGACAGGCTCGAACGGGGAACCCCAGCATTTT. Protein: CASSRTGSNGEPQHF.